This entry lists 30 T cell receptor beta chains sequenced from one sample in a study of cytotoxic CD8 clonotypes in ibrutinib-treated CLL. Method: immunoSEQ multiplex PCR; TCRdb's copy keeps in-frame clones and lacks some. The sample yields about 130,000 clones, approximately 80% seen once. The sequencing here drew on PBMCs, taken after 12 months of ibrutinib treatment. The receptor set was obtained from a human donor with chronic lymphocytic leukemia.

The chain carries TRBV6-1 and TRBJ1-2; the D is unclear. V lost 3 bases, J lost 7 bases, and 18 bases lay in between. The CDR3 is made up of 15 amino acids. Germline assignment: CDR1 MNHNS and CDR2 SASEGT. In DNA, the CDR3 is TGTGCCAGCAGTGAGGTCGCCGGAAGGAACCTTGGCTACACCTTC. Encoded protein: CASSEVAGRNLGYTF.

This rearrangement joins TRBV7-6 to TRBJ2-5; 7 bases line up with TRBD1. V gave up 1 base and J gave up 4 bases; unmatched junction bases: 6. The CDR3 consists of 15 residues. Per germline, CDR1 SGHVS and CDR2 FNYEAQ. CDR3 loop: CASSLGTGRVETQYF. CDR3 DNA sequence: TGTGCCAGCAGCTTAGGGACAGGTCGGGTAGAGACCCAGTACTTC.

The V call is TRBV30, the J call TRBJ2-7; 9 positions agree with TRBD2. The CDR3 covers 14 residues. The germline CDR1 and CDR2 sequences are GTSNPN and SVGIG (reference sequence). The J segment lost 4 bases and the V segment lost 0 bases, leaving 4 bases of the junction unmatched. The CDR3 protein is CAWSVYSGSYEQYF. The CDR3 DNA is TGTGCCTGGAGTGTATATAGCGGGAGTTACGAGCAGTACTTC. Based on the CDR3 plus reference TRBV30 and TRBJ2-7, the full variable domain is SQTIHQWPATLVQPVGSPLSLECTVEGTSNPNLYWYRQAAGRGLQLLFYSVGIGQISSEVPQNLSASRPQDRQFILSSKKLLLSDSGFYLCAWSVYSGSYEQYFGPGTRLTVT.

The chain links TRBV4-3 to TRBJ2-7; D is unclear. The germline CDR1 and CDR2 sequences are LGHNA and YSLEER. The CDR3 has 16 residues. The V gene lost 0 bases and the J gene lost 4 bases, with 16 bases spanning the gap. The CDR3 loop is CASSQEMDPRTYEQYF. The DNA for the CDR3 is TGCGCCAGCAGCCAAGAGATGGACCCTCGAACTTACGAGCAGTACTTC.

This chain links TRBV14 with TRBJ2-1; no reliable D call. The germline gives CDR1 SGHDN, CDR2 FVKESK. The CDR3 consists of 11 residues. The V gene lost 5 bases and the J gene lost 7 bases, with 6 bases spanning the gap. The CDR3 here is CASSSANEQFF. Here the CDR3 DNA reads TGTGCCAGCAGCAGTGCTAATGAGCAGTTCTTC. Based on the CDR3 plus reference TRBV14 and TRBJ2-1, the full variable domain is EAGVTQFPSHSVIEKGQTVTLRCDPISGHDNLYWYRRVMGKEIKFLLHFVKESKQDESGMPNNRFLAERTGGTYSTLKVQPAELEDSGVYFCASSSANEQFFGPGTRLTVL.

V and J are TRBV4-1 and TRBJ1-2; TRBD1 matches 9 bases. V was clipped by 3 bases and J by 0 bases; unmatched bases: 11. Germline values: CDR1 MGHRA, CDR2 YSYEKL. The CDR3 is 18 amino acids. The CDR3 reads CASSHVGTGNNPNYGYTF. In DNA, the CDR3 is TGCGCCAGCAGCCATGTAGGGACAGGGAACAACCCTAACTATGGCTACACCTTC.

The CDR3 DNA follows: TGTGCCAGCAGCATATACCGGGACCTAGCCAAAAACATTCAGTACTTC. It is translated as CASSIYRDLAKNIQYF. This chain joins TRBV5-6 and TRBJ2-4; D possibly matches TRBD1 or TRBD2 (5 bases each). The CDR3 spans 16 residues. Trimming took off 4 bases at V and 0 bases at J, with 14 bases between the two ends. Germline V gives CDR1 SGHDT, CDR2 YYEEEE.

This clone was found a few times. The V and J genes are TRBV11-3 and TRBJ2-2; no firm D call. Germline V gene sequence: CDR1 SGHNT, CDR2 YENEEA. The length of the CDR3 is 18 residues. V gave up 2 bases and J gave up 0 bases, with 16 bases separating them. CDR3 coding DNA: TGTGCCAGCAGCTTAATAAATGTCATACCGTCGAACACCGGGGAGCTGTTTTTT. Translating it yields CASSLINVIPSNTGELFF.

This clone was detected only a few times. In DNA form, the CDR3 reads TGTGCCAGCAGCCAAGATCGATTGGGGGATCAGCCCCAGCATTTT. It codes for CASSQDRLGDQPQHF. V gene TRBV4-2 combines with J gene TRBJ1-5; weak D call: TRBD1 (5 bases). The germline V gene has CDR1 LGHNA and CDR2 YNFKEQ. The CDR3 sequence is 15 residues long. Trimming shortened V by 0 bases and J by 5 bases, and 11 bases separated the two germline ends.

Here the CDR3 reads CATSRERLPNTEAFF. The CDR3 DNA reads TGTGCCACCAGCAGAGAGCGGCTCCCGAACACTGAAGCTTTCTTT. The chain joins TRBV15 to TRBJ1-1; D remains ambiguous. Germline loops: CDR1 LNHNV, CDR2 YYDKDF (reference sequence). The V end was cut by 0 bases, the J end by 1 base, with 9 bases between. There are 15 residues in the CDR3.

This chain links TRBV7-2 with TRBJ2-7; no definite D call. V was cut by 2 bases and J by 3 bases, with 14 bases left in between. Looked up from germline, CDR1 is SGHTA and CDR2 is FQGNSA. The CDR3 consists of 15 residues. The CDR3 nucleotides read TGTGCCAGCAGCTTACATGGTCAGGAACACTACGAGCAGTACTTC. Protein product: CASSLHGQEHYEQYF.

The CDR3 protein is CASSQVIGEGRFIGTQYF. DNA of the CDR3: TGTGCCAGCAGCCAAGTGATCGGGGAAGGGCGGTTTATCGGGACCCAGTACTTC. This chain uses TRBV4-2 with TRBJ2-5; maybe TRBD2 (5 bases). V dropped 1 base and J dropped 7 bases, with 25 bases sitting between them. The CDR3 runs to 18 residues. The germline V gene has CDR1 LGHNA and CDR2 YNFKEQ.

This clone was detected only once. The V and J genes are TRBV5-4 and TRBJ2-3; D perhaps matches TRBD1 (6 bases). CDR1 is SGHNT and CDR2 is YYREEE in the germline V gene (reference sequence). Trimming stripped 3 bases from V and 0 bases from J, with 11 bases between. The CDR3 extends over 15 amino acids. CDR3 sequence reads: CASSSGTMSTDTQYF. The CDR3, as DNA: TGTGCCAGCAGCTCAGGGACAATGAGCACAGATACGCAGTATTTT.

The V gene is TRBV30, the J gene TRBJ2-1; 10 bases are shared with TRBD2. Germline V gene lookup returns CDR1 GTSNPN and CDR2 SVGIG (reference sequence). J gave up 1 base and V 5 bases, and 5 bases lay outside the gene matches. This CDR3 is built from 15 residues. CDR3 protein: CAWGGTSESYNEQFF. CDR3 sequence (DNA): TGTGCCTGGGGAGGGACTAGCGAATCCTACAATGAGCAGTTCTTC.

V is TRBV27 and J is TRBJ2-1; 8 bases are shared with TRBD1. V was clipped by 6 bases and J by 2 bases; unmatched bases: 15. Germline V gene data show CDR1 as MNHEY and CDR2 as SMNVEV (reference sequence). The CDR3 has 18 amino acids. CDR3: CASSQFHETGAPYNEQFF. The CDR3 nucleotides read TGTGCCAGCAGCCAATTCCACGAGACAGGGGCCCCCTACAATGAGCAGTTCTTC.

This chain connects TRBV7-8 to TRBJ1-5; 9 bases are a match to TRBD1. This CDR3 is 14 amino acids long. CDR1 is SGHVS and CDR2 is FQNEAQ in the germline V gene. Trimming took 5 bases from V and 4 from J; bases not matched to a gene: 3. The CDR3 loop is CASSTDRGNQPQHF. The CDR3 DNA sequence: TGTGCCAGCAGCACGGACAGGGGAAATCAGCCCCAGCATTTT.

Of note for this clone: The same CDR3 also results from other DNA sequences found in this sample. The chain couples TRBV5-6 to TRBJ2-7, with D maybe TRBD2 (6 bases). The CDR3 spans 13 residues. CDR1 is SGHDT and CDR2 is YYEEEE in the germline V gene. Trimming stripped 0 bases from V and 4 bases from J, with 8 bases between. CDR3 sequence (DNA): TGTGCCAGCAGCTTGGGGGGGACTTACGAGCAGTACTTC. As protein: CASSLGGTYEQYF.

The chain couples TRBV6-5 to TRBJ2-2; a weak D match, TRBD2 (5 bases). This CDR3 spans 14 amino acids. CDR1 is MNHEY and CDR2 is SVGAGI in the germline V gene. Deletions cut 6 bases from V and 1 base from J, with 9 bases between. The DNA for the CDR3 is TGTGCCAGCAGGGAGCGGTTGAACACCGGGGAGCTGTTTTTT. Protein product: CASRERLNTGELFF.

This chain uses TRBV11-2 with TRBJ2-3; the D is unclear. The CDR3 length is 14 residues. The germline V gene has CDR1 SGHAT and CDR2 FQNNGV. The V and J ends lost 5 bases and 7 bases respectively, with 16 bases between them. DNA of the CDR3: TGTGCCAGCAGCCTCTGGACGGTTGTGAATACGCAGTATTTT. This codes for CASSLWTVVNTQYF. Full variable domain (outside the CDR3, taken from reference TRBV11-2 and TRBJ2-3): EAGVAQSPRYKIIEKRQSVAFWCNPISGHATLYWYQQILGQGPKLLIQFQNNGVVDDSQLPKDRFSAERLKGVDSTLKIQPAKLEDSAVYLCASSLWTVVNTQYFGPGTRLTVL.

This chain uses TRBV19 with TRBJ1-2; 8 bases are a match to TRBD1. Losses at the gene ends were 6 bases for V and 6 bases for J; bases not matched to a gene: 9. Germline values: CDR1 LNHDA, CDR2 SQIVND (reference sequence). This CDR3 spans 14 amino acids. The chain's CDR3 is CASSYATGVHGYTF. In nucleotides, the CDR3 is TGTGCCAGTAGCTACGCGACAGGGGTCCATGGCTACACCTTC.

The rearrangement joins TRBV6-1 to TRBJ2-7; unclear D gene. This CDR3 has 11 residues. V lost 7 bases, J lost 4 bases, and 8 bases lay in between. Germline CDR1 is MNHNS and CDR2 is SASEGT. The CDR3: CASIVGYEQYF. The CDR3 DNA follows: TGTGCCAGCATTGTCGGTTACGAGCAGTACTTC.

In nucleotides, the CDR3 is TGTGCCAGCAGCTTAGGGAGGGGGGCCTACAATGAGCAGTTCTTC. Translation gives CASSLGRGAYNEQFF. The chain joins TRBV11-3 to TRBJ2-1, with D possibly being TRBD1 or TRBD2 (6 bases each). The V gene's germline CDR1 is SGHNT and CDR2 YENEEA. The CDR3 has 15 residues. V was pared by 1 base and J by 2 bases, with 9 bases between.

This clone occurred once. The J gene is TRBJ2-2, the V gene TRBV15; D ambiguous. Germline V lookup: CDR1 LNHNV, CDR2 YYDKDF (reference sequence). V was cut by 0 bases and J by 6 bases, with 11 bases left in between. This CDR3 comprises 15 residues. CDR3 coding DNA: TGTGCCACCAGCAGAGATCGGAGAGCACCCGGGGAGCTGTTTTTT. It encodes CATSRDRRAPGELFF.

The chain uses TRBV6-6 and TRBJ1-4; D may be TRBD1 (5 bases). This CDR3 contains 12 residues. Germline V gene data show CDR1 as MNHNY and CDR2 as SVGAGI (reference sequence). The CDR3 bases are TGTGCAGCGATGGGGGGGAATGAAAAACTGTTTTTT. As protein: CAAMGGNEKLFF.

In nucleotides, the CDR3 is TGTGCCAGTAGTATAAGGCTATCGGAGCAGTTCTTC. As protein: CASSIRLSEQFF. The chain joins TRBV19 to TRBJ2-1; no definite D call. The CDR3 runs 12 residues. CDR1 and CDR2 (germline): LNHDA, SQIVND (reference sequence). Trimming took off 2 bases at V and 10 bases at J, with 9 bases between the two ends.

This chain links TRBV5-1 with TRBJ2-7; the match to TRBD2 covers 8 bases. The V gene end was trimmed by 2 bases and the J gene end by 3 bases; junction bases not matched to a gene: 7. The CDR3 is 15 amino acids. The V gene's germline CDR1 is SGHRS and CDR2 YFSETQ. The CDR3 sequence: CASSFSSGSVYEQYF. The CDR3 DNA is TGCGCCAGCAGCTTTTCCAGCGGGAGTGTCTACGAGCAGTACTTC.

This clone was observed a few times. J is TRBJ2-7 and V is TRBV10-3, with 10 bases that match TRBD2. Germline V lookup: CDR1 ENHRY, CDR2 SYGVKD. V trimming: 3 bases; J trimming: 4 bases; junction bases outside the gene matches: 6. The CDR3 sequence is 15 residues long. CDR3 DNA sequence: TGTGCCATCAGTGAAGCGGCTAGCGGGAGTTACGAGCAGTACTTC. It specifies CAISEAASGSYEQYF.

This clone was seen a few times. The V call is TRBV19, the J call TRBJ1-2; a possible D gene is TRBD1 (6 bases). The CDR3 loop spans 13 amino acids. The V end was cut by 3 bases, the J end by 4 bases, with 9 bases between. CDR1 is LNHDA and CDR2 is SQIVND in the germline V gene (reference sequence). The CDR3 reads CASSIQGLYGYTF. DNA for the CDR3: TGTGCCAGTAGTATCCAGGGGCTCTATGGCTACACCTTC.

The chain joins TRBV4-3 to TRBJ2-7, with 11 bases identical to TRBD2. V lost 3 bases to trimming and J lost 1 base; unmatched junction nucleotides: 8. This CDR3 comprises 17 residues. Germline loops: CDR1 LGHNA, CDR2 YSLEER. In DNA form, the CDR3 reads TGCGCCAGCAGCCAGTACACCGGGACTAGCGGATCCTACGAGCAGTACTTC. This encodes CASSQYTGTSGSYEQYF.

The gene calls are TRBV7-8 and TRBJ2-1, with no clear D. Trimming stripped 6 bases from V and 0 bases from J, with 12 bases between. The CDR3 loop spans 15 amino acids. Germline V lookup: CDR1 SGHVS, CDR2 FQNEAQ. CDR3 sequence (DNA): TGTGCCAGCAGAGAAACTTGGTACTCCTACAATGAGCAGTTCTTC. Amino acid sequence: CASRETWYSYNEQFF. Full variable domain (remainder filled in from reference TRBV7-8 and TRBJ2-1): GAGVSQSPRYKVAKRGQDVALRCDPISGHVSLFWYQQALGQGPEFLTYFQNEAQLDKSGLPSDRFFAERPEGSVSTLKIQRTQQEDSAVYLCASRETWYSYNEQFFGPGTRLTVL.